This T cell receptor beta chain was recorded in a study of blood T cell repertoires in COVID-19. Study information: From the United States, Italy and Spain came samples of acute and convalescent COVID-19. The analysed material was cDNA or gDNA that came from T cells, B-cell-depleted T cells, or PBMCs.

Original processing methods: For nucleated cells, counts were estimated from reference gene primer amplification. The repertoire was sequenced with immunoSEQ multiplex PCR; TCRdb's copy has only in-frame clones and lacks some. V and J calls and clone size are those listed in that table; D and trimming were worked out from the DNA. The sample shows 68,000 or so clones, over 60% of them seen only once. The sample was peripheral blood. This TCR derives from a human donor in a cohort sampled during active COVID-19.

The CDR3, as DNA: TGTGCCACCAGCACCGGGACTGGGACCTACGAGCAGTACTTC. This gives the protein CATSTGTGTYEQYF. The chain joins TRBV15 to TRBJ2-7; TRBD2 might be the D (6 bases). CDR3 size: 14 residues. Germline assignment: CDR1 LNHNV and CDR2 YYDKDF (reference sequence). V lost 4 bases to trimming and J lost 2 bases, with 12 bases between them.